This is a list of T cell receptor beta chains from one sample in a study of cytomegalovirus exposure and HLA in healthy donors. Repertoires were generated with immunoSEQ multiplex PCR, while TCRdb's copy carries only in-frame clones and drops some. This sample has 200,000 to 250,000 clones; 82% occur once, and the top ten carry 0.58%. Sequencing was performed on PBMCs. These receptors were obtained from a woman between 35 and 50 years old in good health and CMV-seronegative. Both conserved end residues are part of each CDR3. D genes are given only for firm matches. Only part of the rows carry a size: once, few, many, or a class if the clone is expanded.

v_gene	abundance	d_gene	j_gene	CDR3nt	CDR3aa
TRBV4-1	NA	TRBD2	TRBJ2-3	TGCGCCAGCAGCCAAGATGGTGCGGGGGTAAGCACAGATACGCAGTATTTT	CASSQDGAGVSTDTQYF
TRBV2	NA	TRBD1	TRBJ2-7	TGTGCCAGCAGTGGACAGGGCGACGAGCAGTACTTC	CASSGQGDEQYF
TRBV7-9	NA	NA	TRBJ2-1	TGTGCCAGCAGCTTAGGGTGGCTAGGCTTGGCGGGGACCTACAATGAGCAGTTCTTC	CASSLGWLGLAGTYNEQFF
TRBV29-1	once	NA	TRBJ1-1	TGCAGCGTTCGAACAGGGTTGGGCACTGAAGCTTTCTTT	CSVRTGLGTEAFF
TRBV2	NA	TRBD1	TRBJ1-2	TGTGCCAGCAGCGCACCCAAGGGAAGGGGGCGAAGCAACCCCTATGGCTACCCCTTC	CASSAPKGRGRSNPYGYPF
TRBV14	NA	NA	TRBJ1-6	TGTGCCAGCAGCCAAAACTTTCGGGATTCACCCCTCCACTTT	CASSQNFRDSPLHF
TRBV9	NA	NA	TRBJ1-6	TGTGCCAGCAGCGTAGCTGGAGCGAATTCACCCCTCCACTTT	CASSVAGANSPLHF
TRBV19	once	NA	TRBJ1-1	TGTGCCAGTAGCTACGGACACACCCCGCGCACTGAAGCTTTCTTT	CASSYGHTPRTEAFF
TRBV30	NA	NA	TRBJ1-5	TGTGCCTGGTGGGGGGGTGGCAATCAGCCCCAGCATTTT	CAWWGGGNQPQHF
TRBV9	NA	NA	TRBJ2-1	TGTGCCAGCAGCGTGCGAGGGGGCAATGAGCAGTTCTTC	CASSVRGGNEQFF
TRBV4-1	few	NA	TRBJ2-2	TGCGCCAGCAGCCAAGACAGGGAGGAGCTGTTTTTT	CASSQDREELFF
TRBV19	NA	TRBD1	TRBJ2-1	TGTGCCAGTAGGAGAGAGGGGGCAGGATACAATGAGCAGTTCTTC	CASRREGAGYNEQFF
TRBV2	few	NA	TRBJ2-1	TGTGCCAGCTTGTCCGAGAGGCGGCAGTTCTTC	CASLSERRQFF
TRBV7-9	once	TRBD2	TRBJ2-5	TGTTCCATAGAGGGAGGGCAAGAGACCCAGTACTTC	CSIEGGQETQYF
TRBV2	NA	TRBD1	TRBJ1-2	TGTGCCAGCAGAGGGGCAGGGGGTGCCTATGGCTACACCTTC	CASRGAGGAYGYTF
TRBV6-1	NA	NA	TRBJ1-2	TGTGCCAGCAGTGAAGACAGAAACTATGGCTACACCTTC	CASSEDRNYGYTF
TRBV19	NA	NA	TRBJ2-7	TGTGCCAGTAGTTCGCAGGCTCGCGGGTACGAGCAGTACTTC	CASSSQARGYEQYF
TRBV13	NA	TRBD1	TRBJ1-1	TGTGCCAGCAGCTCGACAGGGGAAGAGCTCACTGAAGCTTTCTTT	CASSSTGEELTEAFF
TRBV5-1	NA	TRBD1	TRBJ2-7	TGCGCCAGCAGCCCCGGCTCTACCGGGACAGGCTCCGAGCAGTACTTC	CASSPGSTGTGSEQYF
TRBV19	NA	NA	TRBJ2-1	TGTGCCAGTAGTTATTATTCGGGGGGCCCCCAGTTCTTC	CASSYYSGGPQFF
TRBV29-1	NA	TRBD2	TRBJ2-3	TGCAGCGTTGAAGGGACTAGCGCAGATACGCAGTATTTT	CSVEGTSADTQYF
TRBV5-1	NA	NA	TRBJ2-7	TGCGCCAGCAGCCTAAGACTAGGGCTGGCCTACGAGCAGTACTTC	CASSLRLGLAYEQYF
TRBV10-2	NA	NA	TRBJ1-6	TGCGCCAGCAGTGATCAGGAGGGGTGGGCACCCCTCCACTTT	CASSDQEGWAPLHF
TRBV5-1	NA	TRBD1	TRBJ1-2	TGCGCCAGCAGCATGGACAGGGGAAACTATGGCTACACCTTC	CASSMDRGNYGYTF
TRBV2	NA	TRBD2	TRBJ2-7	TGTGCCAGCAGTGGAGTAGCGGGGGGGACCTCCGAGCAGTACTTC	CASSGVAGGTSEQYF
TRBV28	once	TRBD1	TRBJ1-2	TGTGCCAGCAGTCGGATCTTCGGGGCCCGGACAGGGGGCTATGGCTACACCTTC	CASSRIFGARTGGYGYTF
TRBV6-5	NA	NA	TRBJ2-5	TGTGCCAGCAGTCTACAGGGTGTGAGCGAGACCCAGTACTTC	CASSLQGVSETQYF
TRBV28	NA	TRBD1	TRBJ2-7	TGTGCCAGCAGTTTAATAACGGGACAGGCCTACGAGCAGTACTTC	CASSLITGQAYEQYF
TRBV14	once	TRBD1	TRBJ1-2	TGTGCCAGCAGCCACACCGGGACAGGTGGTGAAGGCTACACCTTC	CASSHTGTGGEGYTF
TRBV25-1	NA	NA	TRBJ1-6	TGTGCCAGCAGTGAATTAGATTCACCCCTCCACTTT	CASSELDSPLHF
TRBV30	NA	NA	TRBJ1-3	TGTGCCTGGAGCTCAGGTGGAAACACCATATATTTT	CAWSSGGNTIYF
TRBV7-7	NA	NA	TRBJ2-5	TGTGCTAGCAGCTTAGACAGCCTACAAGAGACCCAGTACTTC	CASSLDSLQETQYF
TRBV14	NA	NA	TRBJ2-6	TGTGCCAGCAGCCCCCCCTTTCTGTCTGGGGCCAACGTCCTGACTTTC	CASSPPFLSGANVLTF
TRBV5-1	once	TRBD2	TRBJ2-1	TGCGCCAGCAGCATCACTAGCGGGGGGGCCTACAATGAGCAGTTCTTC	CASSITSGGAYNEQFF
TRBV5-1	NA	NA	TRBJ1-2	TGCGCCAGCAGGGGGGGGAATTGGGACTATGGCTACACCTTC	CASRGGNWDYGYTF
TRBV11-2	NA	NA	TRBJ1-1	TGTGCCAGCAGCTCCTGGACAGACGTCTTTGAAGCTTTCTTT	CASSSWTDVFEAFF
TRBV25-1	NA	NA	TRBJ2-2	TGTGCCAGCAGCTCCTCCGGGGCCGGGGAGCTGTTTTTT	CASSSSGAGELFF
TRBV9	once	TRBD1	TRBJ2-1	TGTGCCAGCAGCCAGAACAGGGGGCAGAGGTACAATGAGCAGTTCTTC	CASSQNRGQRYNEQFF
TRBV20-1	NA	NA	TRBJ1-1	TGCAGTGCTAGAGACATTTCTGAAGCTTTCTTT	CSARDISEAFF
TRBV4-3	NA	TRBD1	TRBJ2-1	TGCGCCAGCAGCCAAGGAGTCAGGGGGAACAATGAGCAGTTCTTC	CASSQGVRGNNEQFF
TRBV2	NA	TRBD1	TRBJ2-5	TGTGCCAGCACCCGACAGGGCCGCGAGACCCAGTACTTC	CASTRQGRETQYF
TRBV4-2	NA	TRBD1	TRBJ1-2	TGTGCCAGCAGCCAAGAGACCCACAGGGGGCAGGACTATGGCTACACCTTC	CASSQETHRGQDYGYTF
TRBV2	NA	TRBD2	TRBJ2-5	TGTGCCAGCAGTCCGGGACTAGCGGATCAAGAGACCCAGTACTTC	CASSPGLADQETQYF
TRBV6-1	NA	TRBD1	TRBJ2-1	TGTGCCAGCAGTGGTGGTCGAGGACAGGGGTTTTCAAGTCCCTACAATGAGCAGTTCTTC	CASSGGRGQGFSSPYNEQFF
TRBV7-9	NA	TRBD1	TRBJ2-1	TGTGCCAGCAGCTTAAGGGGACAGGGGGGCAATGAGCAGTTCTTC	CASSLRGQGGNEQFF
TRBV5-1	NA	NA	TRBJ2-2	TGCGCCAGCAGCACGGACAGATACACCGGGGAGCTGTTTTTT	CASSTDRYTGELFF
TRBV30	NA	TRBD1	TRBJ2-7	TGTGCCTGGAGTTTATACAGGGGCTACGAGCAGTACTTC	CAWSLYRGYEQYF
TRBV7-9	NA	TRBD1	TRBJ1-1	TGTGCCAGCAGCCGAGTAGGGGGCCTTACCTTGAACACTGAAGCTTTCTTT	CASSRVGGLTLNTEAFF
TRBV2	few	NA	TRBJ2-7	TGTGCCAGCAGTTACTTTGACAAGCAGTACTTC	CASSYFDKQYF
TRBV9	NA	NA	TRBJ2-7	TGTGCCAGCAGCCCAAGGGCTTTAACGGAGGTGGACGAGCAGTACTTC	CASSPRALTEVDEQYF